This T cell receptor (beta chain) was captured by sequencing in a study of vaccination and CD4 T cells after COVID-19. This clonotype was seen a single time. Its antigen is still unknown. Treatment in this sample: approximately 11-day PBMC culture with coronavirus spike peptide pools or control peptides (ViraFEST assay). ViraFEST used peptide pools to expand antigen-specific T cells before TCR sequencing. Germline V gives CDR1 MNHNS, CDR2 SASEGT. V dropped 4 bases and J dropped 6 bases, with 15 bases sitting between them. The CDR3 is made up of 14 amino acids. Sequenced with the Oncomine TCR Beta short-read assay was DNA taken from cultured CD4+ T cells. TCRdb independently ran MiXCR on the PCR reads; one entry per CDR3 protein. The sample records 9,500 to 15,000 distinct CDR3 sequences, 50% to 75% being singletons. Study outcomes and limitations: The cohort comprised relatively few convalescent patients, and no early post-infection timepoints were analyzed. Spike mono-reactivity applied to 304 of 307 vaccine-specific clones detected in convalescent patients. Median 86.3% of reactive clones detected in convalescent patients emerged only post-vaccination.

The clonotype comes from a human donor who had recovered from COVID-19. Input material: CD4+ T cells from blood, cultured in vitro. The chain couples TRBV6-1 to TRBJ1-2; perhaps TRBD1 as D (6 bases). CDR3 region: CASSGPAGVDGYTF. Written as DNA, the CDR3 is TGTGCCAGCAGTGGGCCGGCAGGGGTGGATGGCTACACCTTC.